Presented here are 28 T cell receptor beta chains from one specimen sequenced in a study of regulatory T cells in long-lasting Graves disease. The time point is: persistent/refractory GD, antithyroid drugs over 5 years with positive TRAb. RNA from PBMCs was the source of the TCR library. The TCR beta library used iRepertoire HTBI primers with Arm-PCR amplification of CDR3. TCRdb itself ran the multiplex PCR reads through MiXCR, one entry per CDR3 protein. This sample has hundreds of thousands of distinct CDR3 sequences, with around a fifth found just once. The sequences come from peripheral blood mononuclear cells (PBMCs), collected when the disease was refractory, from a patient treated with antithyroid drugs. The origin of the receptors is a female donor with Graves disease.

This clonotype has only a few counts. A single base is all that separates this from a far larger clone, so a read error is likely. J is TRBJ2-7 and V is TRBV11-3; D possibly corresponds to TRBD1 (6 bases). Germline CDR1 is SGHNT and CDR2 is YENEEA. V gave up 3 bases and J gave up 3 bases, with 9 bases separating them. The CDR3 totals 13 residues. The CDR3 spells CASSFNRDYEQYF. In DNA, the CDR3 is TGTGCCAGCAGCTTCAACAGGGACTACGAGCAGTACTTC.

This clonotype was counted ten times or more. The genes are TRBV20-1 and TRBJ2-5; no clear D. The CDR3 spans 12 residues. The V gene's germline CDR1 is DFQATT and CDR2 SNEGSKA (reference sequence). Between the trimmed V and J ends, which lost 6 bases and 2 bases, there was a span of 10 bases. The CDR3 loop is CSAPSRQETQYF. The DNA for the CDR3 is TGCAGTGCCCCGAGTAGGCAAGAGACCCAGTACTTC.

This clonotype was recorded at least ten times. The V gene is TRBV3-1, the J gene TRBJ2-5, with TRBD1 identical over 8 bases. V shed 1 base and J 5 bases; nucleotides not matched to a gene: 3. CDR1 LGHDT and CDR2 YNNKEL come from the germline V gene (reference sequence). The CDR3 loop spans 14 amino acids. The CDR3 region has the DNA TGTGCCAGCAGCCAAGCAGGGGGCTTGGAGACCCAGTACTTC. Its translation is CASSQAGGLETQYF.

In this sample, this clonotype turned up a few times. The genes are TRBV2 and TRBJ2-2; TRBD2 might be the D (5 bases). Trimming took off 4 bases at V and 1 base at J, with 16 bases between the two ends. The germline V gene encodes CDR1 SNHLY and CDR2 FYNNEI. The length of the CDR3 is 17 residues. The CDR3, as DNA: TGTGCCAGCAGTGTACCGAGGGATGGAGGGAACACCGGGGAGCTGTTTTTT. It specifies CASSVPRDGGNTGELFF.

This clonotype was counted a few times. The genes are TRBV6-1 and TRBJ1-4; D remains unclear. Germline-derived CDR1 and CDR2 are MNHNS and SASEGT. The CDR3 is made up of 15 amino acids. Trimming left V 6 bases short and J 10 bases short, with 21 bases between. The CDR3 loop is CASSSRGLSRRKLFF. The DNA of the CDR3 is TGTGCCAGCAGCTCCCGAGGTTTGTCCCGCAGAAAACTGTTTTTT.

The chain employs TRBV18 and TRBJ1-1, with D hard to call. The CDR3 sequence is 14 residues long. V was shortened by 5 bases and J by 0 bases, with 10 bases between the two germline ends. Germline assignment: CDR1 KGHSH and CDR2 LQKENI. The CDR3 protein is CASSSVRMNTEAFF. The CDR3 DNA reads TGTGCCAGCTCATCGGTCCGGATGAACACTGAAGCTTTCTTT.

This clonotype was observed a handful of times. J is TRBJ1-1 and V is TRBV6-1; D not resolved. V shed 3 bases and J shed 3 bases, with 11 bases lying between them. In germline, CDR1 is MNHNS, CDR2 SASEGT. The CDR3 runs to 14 residues. CDR3 sequence reads: CASSEGRWDTEAFF. CDR3 in DNA: TGTGCCAGCAGTGAGGGTCGGTGGGACACTGAAGCTTTCTTT.

The rearrangement uses TRBV3-1 and TRBJ2-3; no firm D call. Deletions cut 0 bases from V and 4 bases from J, with 5 bases between. Germline V gives CDR1 LGHDT, CDR2 YNNKEL (reference sequence). The CDR3 consists of 13 residues. CDR3 nucleotides: TGTGCCAGCAGCCAAGATAAAGCAGATACGCAGTATTTT. Amino acids: CASSQDKADTQYF.

This clonotype was counted at least ten times. J is TRBJ1-2 and V is TRBV27, with 8 bases that match TRBD1. The trim removed 2 bases at V and 6 bases at J, leaving 5 bases unmatched. This CDR3 is 14 amino acids long. CDR1 is MNHEY and CDR2 is SMNVEV in the germline V gene (reference sequence). CDR3 in amino acids: CASSLNRGVDGYTF. For the CDR3, the DNA is TGTGCCAGCAGTTTAAACAGGGGGGTGGATGGCTACACCTTC.

This clonotype occurred many times. The V call is TRBV7-9, the J call TRBJ2-1, with D maybe TRBD2 (6 bases). The germline gives CDR1 SEHNR, CDR2 FQNEAQ (reference sequence). This CDR3 comprises 16 residues. Trimming took off 1 base at V and 0 bases at J, with 10 bases between the two ends. In nucleotides, the CDR3 is TGTGCCAGCAGCTTAGATAGCGGAGCCTCCTACAATGAGCAGTTCTTC. Encoded protein: CASSLDSGASYNEQFF. The variable domain in full, completed from reference TRBV7-9 and TRBJ2-1, reads DTGVSQNPRHKITKRGQNVTFRCDPISEHNRLYWYRQTLGQGPEFLTYFQNEAQLEKSRLLSDRFSAERPKGSFSTLEIQRTEQGDSAMYLCASSLDSGASYNEQFFGPGTRLTVL.

This clonotype was observed a handful of times. V gene TRBV7-9 combines with J gene TRBJ2-2; D gene unclear. The CDR3 runs to 15 residues. V lost 5 bases and J 5 bases, leaving 15 bases between the germline ends. The germline V gene has CDR1 SEHNR and CDR2 FQNEAQ (reference sequence). The CDR3 sequence: CASSPRRGATGELFF. In DNA form, the CDR3 reads TGTGCCAGCAGCCCTAGGAGAGGAGCAACCGGGGAGCTGTTTTTT.

This clonotype was counted ten times or more. This rearrangement joins TRBV28 to TRBJ1-3; D is undetermined. V was cut by 3 bases and J by 4 bases, with 13 bases left in between. Germline-derived CDR1 and CDR2 are MDHEN and SYDVKM. The CDR3 is 15 amino acids. CDR3 sequence: CASSFYLRRGNTIYF. The CDR3 region has the DNA TGTGCCAGCAGTTTCTATCTGCGAAGGGGAAACACCATATATTTT.

This clonotype was counted many times. The chain joins TRBV28 to TRBJ2-4; D is possibly TRBD2 (6 bases). Per germline, CDR1 MDHEN and CDR2 SYDVKM. The ends were cut back, 4 bases at V and 1 base at J, with 11 bases in the middle. The CDR3 runs to 15 residues. The CDR3 loop reads CASSSPGVAKNIQYF. In nucleotides, the CDR3 is TGTGCCAGCAGTTCCCCGGGGGTGGCCAAAAACATTCAGTACTTC.

This clonotype has just a few counts. A much larger clone differs from this one at a single base, so this may be a read error. The J gene is TRBJ1-5, the V gene TRBV2; the D is unclear. CDR1 and CDR2 from the germline V gene are SNHLY and FYNNEI. The CDR3 length is 14 residues. CDR3 residues: CASRDGYSNQLQHF. DNA of the CDR3: TGTGCCAGCCGAGACGGGTATAGCAATCAGCTCCAGCATTTT.

A few counts support this clonotype. This chain's CDR3 is CSAGTGSGGYTF. CDR3 bases: TGCAGTGCTGGGACAGGGAGCGGTGGCTACACCTTC. The rearrangement links TRBV20-1 to TRBJ1-2; 9 nucleotides align to TRBD1. This CDR3 has 12 residues. Trimming removed 5 bases from V and 7 bases from J; junction bases left unmatched: 5. Germline V lookup: CDR1 DFQATT, CDR2 SNEGSKA (reference sequence).

The chain joins TRBV6-2 or TRBV6-3 to TRBJ1-2; weak D call: TRBD1 (6 bases). V lost 6 bases, J lost 5 bases, and 13 bases lay in between. The CDR3 runs 13 residues. The germline CDR1 and CDR2 sequences are MNHEY and SVGEGT. The CDR3 here is CASSSGTWYGYTF. DNA for the CDR3: TGTGCCAGCAGCAGCGGGACATGGTATGGCTACACCTTC.

The chain couples TRBV20-1 to TRBJ2-5; tentatively, D is TRBD1 or TRBD2 (5 bases each). From germline, CDR1 is DFQATT and CDR2 SNEGSKA (reference sequence). The CDR3 totals 13 residues. V lost 3 bases and J lost 5, with 13 bases in between. CDR3 in DNA: TGCAGTGCTAGGGGACCAGTTTGGGAGACCCAGTACTTC. It codes for CSARGPVWETQYF.

The table lists this clonotype with a count of one. Possible read error: a much larger clone is one base away. J is TRBJ2-5 and V is TRBV27; possibly TRBD2 for D (5 bases). The CDR3 totals 13 residues. Trimming removed 5 bases at V and 3 bases at J, with 10 bases between. CDR1 is MNHEY and CDR2 is SMNVEV in the germline V gene (reference sequence). The CDR3, as DNA: TGTGCCAGCAGTGGAGGCGGAAAAGAGACCCAGTACTTC. Amino acid sequence: CASSGGGKETQYF.

The sample holds many counts of this clonotype. The rearrangement uses TRBV7-8 and TRBJ2-7, with unresolved D. The CDR3 runs 13 residues. Germline V CDR1 and CDR2: SGHVS, FQNEAQ. V lost 7 bases, J lost 9 bases, and 19 bases lay in between. The chain's CDR3 is CASNPPGLEAQYF. The CDR3 bases are TGTGCCAGCAACCCCCCCGGGCTAGAGGCGCAGTACTTC.

Ten or more counts support this clonotype. This rearrangement joins TRBV11-1 to TRBJ2-7; D tentatively reads TRBD1 or TRBD2 (5 bases each). The ends were cut back, 5 bases at V and 5 bases at J, with 13 bases in the middle. CDR1 is SGHAT and CDR2 is FQDESV in the germline V gene (reference sequence). This CDR3 comprises 13 residues. The CDR3 nucleotides are TGTGCCAGCAGCACCACCGGGACCCACGAGCAGTACTTC. Translated, it gives CASSTTGTHEQYF.

Many counts were recorded for this clonotype. The chain is built from TRBV10-3 and TRBJ2-7; D gene ambiguous. There are 14 residues in the CDR3. Per the germline V gene, CDR1 is ENHRY and CDR2 is SYGVKD. V lost 0 bases and J 3 bases, leaving 9 bases between the germline ends. CDR3 sequence reads: CAISESNRNYEQYF. The CDR3 DNA sequence: TGTGCCATCAGTGAGTCGAACAGAAACTACGAGCAGTACTTC.

This clonotype was detected ten times or more. The rearrangement links TRBV28 to TRBJ1-4; D remains ambiguous. This CDR3 is built from 14 residues. V was pared by 4 bases and J by 0 bases, with 6 bases between. The V gene's germline CDR1 is MDHEN and CDR2 SYDVKM. The CDR3 sequence is CASSSRATNEKLFF. The DNA of the CDR3 is TGTGCCAGCAGTTCCCGGGCAACTAATGAAAAACTGTTTTTT.

The sample holds a few counts of this clonotype. The V gene is TRBV10-2, the J gene TRBJ1-2, with a weak D call TRBD1 (5 bases). The V and J ends lost 8 bases and 7 bases respectively, with 17 bases between them. From germline, CDR1 is WSHSY and CDR2 SAAADI. The CDR3 contains 13 residues. This CDR3 reads CASSRDLLGGYTF. In nucleotides, the CDR3 is TGCGCCAGCTCCAGGGATCTCCTTGGTGGCTACACCTTC.

This chain connects TRBV12-3 or TRBV12-4 to TRBJ1-6; the D gene is possibly TRBD1 (5 bases). This CDR3 has 15 residues. The V and J ends lost 7 bases and 9 bases respectively, with 19 bases between them. CDR3 protein: CASTAGTPYGSPLHF. Here the CDR3 DNA reads TGTGCCAGCACCGCCGGGACTCCCTATGGTTCACCCCTCCACTTT.

V gene TRBV5-4 combines with J gene TRBJ2-7, with 7 bases matching TRBD1. V gave up 1 base and J gave up 2 bases; unmatched junction bases: 6. This CDR3 has 15 residues. CDR1 and CDR2 from the germline V gene are SGHNT and YYREEE (reference sequence). The CDR3: CASSLPSTGTYEQYF. Written as DNA, the CDR3 is TGTGCCAGCAGCTTGCCATCGACAGGGACCTACGAGCAGTACTTC.

The chain joins TRBV29-1 to TRBJ2-7, with TRBD1 as a possible D gene (5 bases). The length of the CDR3 is 13 residues. The germline gives CDR1 SQVTM, CDR2 ANQGSEA. The ends were cut back, 3 bases at V and 0 bases at J, with 9 bases in the middle. The CDR3: CSVEQGSSYEQYF. The CDR3 region has the DNA TGCAGCGTTGAGCAGGGCAGCTCCTACGAGCAGTACTTC.

The V gene is TRBV7-3, the J gene TRBJ1-6; D is unresolved. The V gene's germline CDR1 is SGHTA and CDR2 FQGTGA. The CDR3 extends over 13 amino acids. Trimming took off 2 bases at V and 7 bases at J, with 6 bases between the two ends. Here the CDR3 DNA reads TGTGCCAGCAGCTTACAACAGAATTCACCCCTCCACTTT. Translated: CASSLQQNSPLHF.

This rearrangement joins TRBV7-8 to TRBJ2-2; perhaps TRBD2 as D (6 bases). V was pared by 5 bases and J by 0 bases, with 16 bases between. The CDR3 is made up of 17 amino acids. The germline V gene has CDR1 SGHVS and CDR2 FQNEAQ. The CDR3 region is CASSRLARGPNTGELFF. CDR3 DNA sequence: TGTGCCAGCAGCCGTCTAGCGAGAGGGCCGAACACCGGGGAGCTGTTTTTT.